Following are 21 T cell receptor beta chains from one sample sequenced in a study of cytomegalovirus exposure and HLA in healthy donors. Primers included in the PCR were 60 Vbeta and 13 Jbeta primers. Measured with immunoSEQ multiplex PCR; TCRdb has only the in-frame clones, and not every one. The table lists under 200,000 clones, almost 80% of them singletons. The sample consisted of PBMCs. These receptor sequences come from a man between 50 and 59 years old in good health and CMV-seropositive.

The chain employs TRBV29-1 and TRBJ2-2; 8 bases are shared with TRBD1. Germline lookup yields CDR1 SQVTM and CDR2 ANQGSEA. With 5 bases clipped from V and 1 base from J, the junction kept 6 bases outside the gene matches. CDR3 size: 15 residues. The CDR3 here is CSVIRQGRNTGELFF. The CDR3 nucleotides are TGCAGCGTTATCCGACAGGGGAGGAACACCGGGGAGCTGTTTTTT.

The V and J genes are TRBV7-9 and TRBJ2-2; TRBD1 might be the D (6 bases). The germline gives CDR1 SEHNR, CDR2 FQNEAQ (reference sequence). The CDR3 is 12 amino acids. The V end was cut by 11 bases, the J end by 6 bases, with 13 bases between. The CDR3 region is CACSTGSGELFF. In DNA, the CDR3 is TGTGCCTGTAGTACAGGGTCCGGGGAGCTGTTTTTT.

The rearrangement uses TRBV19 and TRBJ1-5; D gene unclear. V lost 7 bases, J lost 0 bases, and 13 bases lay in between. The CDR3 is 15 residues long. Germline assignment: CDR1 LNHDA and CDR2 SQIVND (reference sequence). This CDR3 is CASKVTDYSNQPQHF. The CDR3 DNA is TGTGCCAGTAAGGTAACAGACTATAGCAATCAGCCCCAGCATTTT.

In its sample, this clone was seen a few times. CDR3 loop: CASSLPGESSPLHF. CDR3 in DNA: TGTGCCAGCAGTTTACCCGGGGAAAGTTCACCCCTCCACTTT. The V call is TRBV27, the J call TRBJ1-6; no definite D call. V dropped 2 bases and J dropped 9 bases, with 11 bases sitting between them. The germline gives CDR1 MNHEY, CDR2 SMNVEV (reference sequence). There are 14 residues in the CDR3.

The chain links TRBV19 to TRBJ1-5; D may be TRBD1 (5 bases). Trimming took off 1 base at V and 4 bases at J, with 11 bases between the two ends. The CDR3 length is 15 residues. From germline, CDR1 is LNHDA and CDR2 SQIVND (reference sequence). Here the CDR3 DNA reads TGTGCCAGTAGTATAGGGGGGGGAGGGAATCAGCCCCAGCATTTT. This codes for CASSIGGGGNQPQHF.

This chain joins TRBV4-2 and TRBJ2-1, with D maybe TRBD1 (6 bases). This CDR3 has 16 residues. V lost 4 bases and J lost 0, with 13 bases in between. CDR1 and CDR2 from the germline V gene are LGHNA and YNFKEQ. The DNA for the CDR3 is TGTGCCAGCAGCCGGGGGCTAACGAGCTCCTACAATGAGCAGTTCTTC. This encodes CASSRGLTSSYNEQFF.

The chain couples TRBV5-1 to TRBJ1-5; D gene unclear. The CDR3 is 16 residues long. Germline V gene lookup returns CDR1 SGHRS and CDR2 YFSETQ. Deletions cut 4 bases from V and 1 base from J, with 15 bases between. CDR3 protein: CASSPLPRNSNQPQHF. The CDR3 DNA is TGCGCCAGCAGCCCACTCCCCAGGAACAGCAATCAGCCCCAGCATTTT.

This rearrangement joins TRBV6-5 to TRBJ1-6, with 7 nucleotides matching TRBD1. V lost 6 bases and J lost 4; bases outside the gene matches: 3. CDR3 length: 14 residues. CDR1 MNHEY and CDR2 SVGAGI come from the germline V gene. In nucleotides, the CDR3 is TGTGCCAGCAGCGAACAGGGGTATAATTCACCCCTCCACTTT. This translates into CASSEQGYNSPLHF.

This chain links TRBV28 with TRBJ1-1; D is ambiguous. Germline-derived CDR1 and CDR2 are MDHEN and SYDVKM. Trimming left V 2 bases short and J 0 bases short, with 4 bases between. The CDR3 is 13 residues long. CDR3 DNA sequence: TGTGCCAGCAGTTTAGTAGTGAACACTGAAGCTTTCTTT. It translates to CASSLVVNTEAFF. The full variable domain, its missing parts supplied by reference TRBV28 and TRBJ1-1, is DVKVTQSSRYLVKRTGEKVFLECVQDMDHENMFWYRQDPGLGLRLIYFSYDVKMKEKGDIPEGYSVSREKKERFSLILESASTNQTSMYLCASSLVVNTEAFFGQGTRLTVV.

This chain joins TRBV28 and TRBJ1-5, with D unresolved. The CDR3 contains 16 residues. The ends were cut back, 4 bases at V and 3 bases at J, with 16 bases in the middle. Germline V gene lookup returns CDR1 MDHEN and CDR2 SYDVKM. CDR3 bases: TGTGCCAGCAGTTCAGAGACCGACACGTACAATCAGCCCCAGCATTTT. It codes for CASSSETDTYNQPQHF.

Written as DNA, the CDR3 is TGTGCCAGCTTCGGGCGGGGGGGGAGGTACCAAGAGACCCAGTACTTC. It yields the protein CASFGRGGRYQETQYF. This sequence joins TRBV7-2 and TRBJ2-5, with 9 bases aligning to TRBD2. Germline CDR1 SGHTA, CDR2 FQGNSA. Losses at the gene ends were 8 bases for V and 0 bases for J; bases not matched to a gene: 10. The CDR3 extends over 16 amino acids. The whole variable domain, remainder taken from reference TRBV7-2 and TRBJ2-5, is GAGVSQSPSNKVTEKGKDVELRCDPISGHTALYWYRQSLGQGLEFLIYFQGNSAPDKSGLPSDRFSAERTGGSVSTLTIQRTQQEDSAVYLCASFGRGGRYQETQYFGPGTRLLVL.

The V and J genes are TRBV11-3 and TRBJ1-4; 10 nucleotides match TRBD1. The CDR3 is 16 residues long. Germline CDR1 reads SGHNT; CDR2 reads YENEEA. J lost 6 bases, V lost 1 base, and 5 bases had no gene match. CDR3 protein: CASSLVQGTGDEKLFF. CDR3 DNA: TGTGCCAGCAGCTTAGTCCAAGGGACAGGGGATGAAAAACTGTTTTTT. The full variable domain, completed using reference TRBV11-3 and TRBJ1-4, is EAGVVQSPRYKIIEKKQPVAFWCNPISGHNTLYWYLQNLGQGPELLIRYENEEAVDDSQLPKDRFSAERLKGVDSTLKIQPAELGDSAVYLCASSLVQGTGDEKLFFGSGTQLSVL.

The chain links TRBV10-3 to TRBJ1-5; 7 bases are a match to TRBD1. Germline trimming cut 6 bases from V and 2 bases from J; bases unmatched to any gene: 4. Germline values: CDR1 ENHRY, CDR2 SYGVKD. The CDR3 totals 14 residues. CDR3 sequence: CAISPGTGNQPQHF. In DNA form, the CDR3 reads TGTGCCATCAGCCCCGGGACAGGCAATCAGCCCCAGCATTTT.

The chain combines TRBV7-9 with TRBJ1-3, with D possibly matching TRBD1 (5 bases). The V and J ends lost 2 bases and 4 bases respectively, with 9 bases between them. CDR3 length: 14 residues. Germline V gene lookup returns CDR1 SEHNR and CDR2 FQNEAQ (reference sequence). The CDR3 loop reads CASSLRGGGNTIYF. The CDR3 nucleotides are TGTGCCAGCAGCTTAAGGGGTGGAGGAAACACCATATATTTT.

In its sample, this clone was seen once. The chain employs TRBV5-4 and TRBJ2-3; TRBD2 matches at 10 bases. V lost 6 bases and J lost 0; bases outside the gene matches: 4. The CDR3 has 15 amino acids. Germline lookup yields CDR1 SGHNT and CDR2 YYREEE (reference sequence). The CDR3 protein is CASTQRGGSTDTQYF. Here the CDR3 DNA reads TGTGCCAGCACCCAGCGGGGGGGTAGCACAGATACGCAGTATTTT.

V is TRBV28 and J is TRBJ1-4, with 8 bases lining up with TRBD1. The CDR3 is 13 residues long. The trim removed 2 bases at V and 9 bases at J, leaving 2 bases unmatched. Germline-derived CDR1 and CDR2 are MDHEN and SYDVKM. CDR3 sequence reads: CASSLRQGQKLFF. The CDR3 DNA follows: TGTGCCAGCAGTTTACGACAGGGGCAAAAACTGTTTTTT.

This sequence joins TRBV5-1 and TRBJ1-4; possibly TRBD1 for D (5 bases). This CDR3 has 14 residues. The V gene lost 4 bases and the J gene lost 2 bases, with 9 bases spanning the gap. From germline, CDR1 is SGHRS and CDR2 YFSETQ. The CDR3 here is CASSLPGTNEKLFF. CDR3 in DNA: TGCGCCAGCAGCCTCCCAGGGACTAATGAAAAACTGTTTTTT. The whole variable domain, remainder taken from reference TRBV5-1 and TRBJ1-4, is KAGVTQTPRYLIKTRGQQVTLSCSPISGHRSVSWYQQTPGQGLQFLFEYFSETQRNKGNFPGRFSGRQFSNSRSEMNVSTLELGDSALYLCASSLPGTNEKLFFGSGTQLSVL.

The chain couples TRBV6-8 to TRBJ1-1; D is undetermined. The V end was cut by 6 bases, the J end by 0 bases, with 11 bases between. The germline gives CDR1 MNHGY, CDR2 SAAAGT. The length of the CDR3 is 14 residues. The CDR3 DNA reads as TGTGCCAGCAGAGTTCGGGGAATGAACACTGAAGCTTTCTTT. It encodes CASRVRGMNTEAFF.

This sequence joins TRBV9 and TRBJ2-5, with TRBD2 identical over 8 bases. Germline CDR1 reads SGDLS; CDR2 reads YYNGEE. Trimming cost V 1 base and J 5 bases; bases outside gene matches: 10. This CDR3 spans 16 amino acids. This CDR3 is CASSVSPGGLEETQYF. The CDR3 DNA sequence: TGTGCCAGCAGCGTATCTCCGGGGGGGCTGGAGGAGACCCAGTACTTC.

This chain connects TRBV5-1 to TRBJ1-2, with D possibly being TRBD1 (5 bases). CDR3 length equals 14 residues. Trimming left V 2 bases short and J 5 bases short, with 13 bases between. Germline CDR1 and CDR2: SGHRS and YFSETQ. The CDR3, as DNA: TGCGCCAGCAGCTTCGGGGGTGGGACTTATGGCTACACCTTC. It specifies CASSFGGGTYGYTF. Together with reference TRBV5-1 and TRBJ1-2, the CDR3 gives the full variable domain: KAGVTQTPRYLIKTRGQQVTLSCSPISGHRSVSWYQQTPGQGLQFLFEYFSETQRNKGNFPGRFSGRQFSNSRSEMNVSTLELGDSALYLCASSFGGGTYGYTFGSGTRLTVV.

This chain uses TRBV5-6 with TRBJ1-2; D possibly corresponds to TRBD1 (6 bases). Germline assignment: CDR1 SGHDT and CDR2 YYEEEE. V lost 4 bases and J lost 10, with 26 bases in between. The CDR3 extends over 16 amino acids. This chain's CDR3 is CASSREPSRGKFPYTF. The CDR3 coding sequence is TGTGCCAGCAGCCGTGAACCTAGCAGGGGCAAATTCCCCTACACCTTC. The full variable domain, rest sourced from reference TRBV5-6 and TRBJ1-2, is DAGVTQSPTHLIKTRGQQVTLRCSPKSGHDTVSWYQQALGQGPQFIFQYYEEEERQRGNFPDRFSGHQFPNYSSELNVNALLLGDSALYLCASSREPSRGKFPYTFGSGTRLTVV.